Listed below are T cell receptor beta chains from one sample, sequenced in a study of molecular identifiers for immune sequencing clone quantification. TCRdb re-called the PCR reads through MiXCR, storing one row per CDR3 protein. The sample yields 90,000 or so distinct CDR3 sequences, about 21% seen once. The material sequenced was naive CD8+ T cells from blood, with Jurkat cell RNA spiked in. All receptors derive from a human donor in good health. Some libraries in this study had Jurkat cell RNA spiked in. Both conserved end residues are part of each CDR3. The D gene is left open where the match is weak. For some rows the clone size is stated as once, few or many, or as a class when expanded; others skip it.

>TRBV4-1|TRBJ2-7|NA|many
CASSQLGYEQYF
TGCGCCAGCAGCCAATTGGGGTACGAGCAGTACTTC
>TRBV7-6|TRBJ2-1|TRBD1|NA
CASSQSLTGTGSHNEQFF
TGTGCCAGCAGCCAATCCCTTACCGGGACAGGGTCCCACAATGAGCAGTTCTTC
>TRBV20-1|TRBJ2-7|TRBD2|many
CSARGLADYEQYF
TGCAGTGCTCGCGGACTAGCGGACTACGAGCAGTACTTC
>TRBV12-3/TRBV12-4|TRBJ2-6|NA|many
CASIGGEGGPSGANVLTF
TGTGCCAGCATAGGGGGAGAGGGGGGACCTTCTGGGGCCAACGTCCTGACTTTC
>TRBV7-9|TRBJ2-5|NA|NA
CASRRVGVAEQETQYF
TGTGCCAGCAGAAGGGTTGGGGTAGCGGAACAAGAGACCCAGTACTTC
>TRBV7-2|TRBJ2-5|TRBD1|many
CASSLVTGGWETQYF
TGTGCCAGCAGCTTAGTGACAGGGGGCTGGGAGACCCAGTACTTC
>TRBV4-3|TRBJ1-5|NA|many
CASSPQGTPGQPQHF
TGCGCCAGCAGCCCCCAGGGGACTCCCGGGCAGCCCCAGCATTTT
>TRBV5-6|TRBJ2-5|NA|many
CASSLDNQETQYF
TGTGCCAGCAGCTTGGACAACCAAGAGACCCAGTACTTC
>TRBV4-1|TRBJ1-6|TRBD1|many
CASSTGESYNSPLHF
TGCGCCAGTAGCACAGGGGAGTCCTATAATTCACCCCTCCACTTT
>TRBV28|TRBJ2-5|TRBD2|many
CASSLLAGQETQYF
TGTGCCAGCAGTTTATTAGCGGGTCAAGAGACCCAGTACTTC
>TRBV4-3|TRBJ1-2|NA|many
CASSQESQALYGYTF
TGCGCCAGCAGCCAAGAGTCCCAGGCCCTCTATGGCTACACCTTC
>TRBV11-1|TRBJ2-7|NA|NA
CASSLEAPFVGEQYF
TGTGCCAGCAGCTTAGAGGCTCCCTTCGTGGGAGAGCAGTACTTC
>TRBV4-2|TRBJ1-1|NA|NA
CASSQDQSTEAFF
TGTGCCAGCAGCCAAGATCAGAGCACTGAAGCTTTCTTT
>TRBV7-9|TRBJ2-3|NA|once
CASSSYPRQHADTQYF
TGTGCCAGCAGCTCTTACCCACGACAGCACGCAGATACGCAGTATTTT
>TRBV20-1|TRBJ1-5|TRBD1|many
CSASEQGRRQPQHF
TGCAGTGCTAGTGAACAGGGGCGAAGACAGCCCCAGCATTTT
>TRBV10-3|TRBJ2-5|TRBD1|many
CAIGGQDQETQYF
TGTGCCATCGGGGGACAGGACCAAGAGACCCAGTACTTC
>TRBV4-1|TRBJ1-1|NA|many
CASSQGGRGWDPEAFF
TGCGCCAGCAGCCAAGGCGGGAGGGGCTGGGACCCTGAAGCTTTCTTT
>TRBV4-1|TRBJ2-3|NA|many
CASRPDAGTDTQYF
TGCGCCAGCAGACCGGACGCCGGCACAGATACGCAGTATTTT
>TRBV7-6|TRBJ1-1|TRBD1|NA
CASSPTGDPVGAFF
TGTGCCAGCAGCCCAACAGGGGACCCTGTGGGGGCTTTCTTT
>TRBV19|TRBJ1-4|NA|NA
CASSIGPTNEKLFF
TGTGCCAGTAGTATCGGCCCAACTAATGAAAAACTGTTTTTT
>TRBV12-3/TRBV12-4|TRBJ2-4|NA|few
CASSLGMGIAKNIQYF
TGTGCCAGCAGTTTAGGTATGGGGATAGCCAAAAACATTCAGTACTTC
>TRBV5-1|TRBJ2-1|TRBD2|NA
CASSLLAGGLSSYNEQFF
TGCGCCAGCAGCTTGTTAGCGGGAGGCCTAAGCTCCTACAATGAGCAGTTCTTC
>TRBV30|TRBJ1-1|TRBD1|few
CACPTGGTEAFF
TGTGCCTGCCCAACAGGGGGCACTGAAGCTTTCTTT
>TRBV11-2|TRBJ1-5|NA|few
CASSSWGQPQHF
TGTGCCAGCAGTTCCTGGGGGCAGCCCCAGCATTTT
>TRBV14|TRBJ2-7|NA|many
CASSQDAGAEQYF
TGTGCCAGCAGCCAAGATGCAGGAGCCGAGCAGTACTTC
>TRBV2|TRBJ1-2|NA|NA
CASSESVRVNYGYTF
TGTGCCAGCAGTGAATCGGTCAGAGTTAACTATGGCTACACCTTC
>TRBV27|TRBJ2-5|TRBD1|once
CASSFRDRGVQETQYF
TGTGCCAGCAGTTTCCGGGACAGGGGGGTCCAAGAGACCCAGTACTTC
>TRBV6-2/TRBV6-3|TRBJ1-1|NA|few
CASSYSGLRMNTEAFF
TGTGCCAGCAGTTACTCGGGGTTACGGATGAACACTGAAGCTTTCTTT
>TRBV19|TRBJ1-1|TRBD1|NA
CASSPRDRGLGAEAFF
TGTGCCAGTAGTCCCCGGGACAGGGGGCTGGGTGCTGAAGCTTTCTTT